This entry describes one T cell receptor beta chain. There is no known antigen for this receptor. No qualities accompany the bases; no much larger clone lies one base away. On a MiSeq, deep resolution sequencing aimed for a depth between 1 in 1 million and 1 in 200,000 T cells, with each clonotype covered about 9.2x on average. The immunoSEQ hsTCRB Kit was used to generate the TCR beta libraries. The original pipeline was this. ImmunoSEQ Data Assistant and ImmunoSEQ Analyzer were used for data analysis, and V, D and J genes were assigned according to IMGT definitions. Clonality, which ranges from 0 to 1, was calculated by subtracting the normalized Shannon entropy of productive rearrangement frequencies from one. Only overrepresented clonotypes making up at least 0.05% of each patient's repertoire were included in the public clonotype analysis. Repertoires from 10 to 15 age-matched healthy donors in immuneACCESS were used as clonality controls. In its TCRdb copy, this immuneACCESS table keeps in-frame sequences only and misses some clones. Where compared with another copy, unresolved V genes explain less than half of these, and the others have no known cause. V and J calls and clone size come straight from that table; D and trimming were deduced from the DNA. Across this sample there are hundreds of thousands of clones, with 70% seen only once. The ten biggest clones cover 15% to 19% of the sample.

The sample's time point label, in plain terms: approximately 25 months on ibrutinib. Around 2 micrograms of genomic DNA were extracted from cryopreserved PBMCs for TCR beta library preparation. Longitudinal blood samples from CLL patients on ibrutinib monotherapy underwent high-throughput TCR beta sequencing. The patients took part in an open-label, single-center phase 2 trial of ibrutinib monotherapy. The germline V gene sets CDR1 to MDHEN and CDR2 to SYDVKM. The junction shows trimming of 4 bases on V and 8 bases on J, plus 9 bases between the germline ends. The CDR3 runs 12 amino acids, cysteine and phenylalanine included. Here the CDR3 DNA is all that survives: 36 bases in frame from base 1. This sample is drawn from a study of cytotoxic CD8 clonotypes in ibrutinib-treated CLL (dated by TCRdb to the early 2020s). Background on the whole study: In this cohort, 15 patients were treatment-naive and about ten were relapsed/refractory, while 17 to 18 had unmutated IGHV. Partial responses were observed in about 24 patients and complete responses in 2; after a median follow-up of 68 months, remission was maintained in around 14 patients and progression was observed in roughly twelve. Samples at response were collected after a median of about twelve months of treatment, with a range of about 6 to 40 months. On average, each sample had some 250,000 productive templates and about 89,000 productive rearrangements. Longitudinal samples were obtainable from about 30% of the roughly 90 participants in the trial. Cryopreserved peripheral blood mononuclear cells were collected before treatment, at response, and at either disease progression or sustained remission. All remission and progressive disease samples were collected while patients were still receiving ibrutinib.

Results the study describes overall, beyond this receptor: Sampling times were not matched between sustained-remission and progressing patients, and lymph node repertoires were not studied. Baseline clonality was found to be higher than that of age-matched healthy donors and was strongly correlated with circulating CD8+ T-cell counts. Public clonotypes were rare and either contracted or stayed stable during treatment, and the rise in clonality at ibrutinib response reflected the expansion of private clonotypes. An increase in clonality was observed at ibrutinib response, with clonality remaining stable during sustained remission and falling back toward baseline at progression.

The specimen comprised PBMCs, sampled after 24 months of ibrutinib treatment. The clonotype comes from a human donor with chronic lymphocytic leukemia. The chain is made from TRBV28 and TRBJ2-1, with the D gene not confidently named. The DNA is TGTGCCAGCAGTTCCACGCCCGATGAGCAGTTCTTC. This sequence encodes CASSSTPDEQFF.